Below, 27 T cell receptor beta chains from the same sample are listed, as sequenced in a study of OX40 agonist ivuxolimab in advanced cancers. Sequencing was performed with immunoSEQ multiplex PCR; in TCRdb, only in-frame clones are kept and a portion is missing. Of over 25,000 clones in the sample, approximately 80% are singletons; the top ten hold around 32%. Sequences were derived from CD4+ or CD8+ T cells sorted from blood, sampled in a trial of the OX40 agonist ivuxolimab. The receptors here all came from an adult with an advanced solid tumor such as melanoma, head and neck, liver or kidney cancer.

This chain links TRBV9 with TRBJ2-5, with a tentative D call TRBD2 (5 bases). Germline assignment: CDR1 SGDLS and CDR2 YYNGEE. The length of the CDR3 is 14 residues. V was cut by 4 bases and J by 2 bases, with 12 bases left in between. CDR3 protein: CASSLEGFQETQYF. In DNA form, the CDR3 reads TGTGCCAGCAGCTTAGAGGGCTTTCAAGAGACCCAGTACTTC.

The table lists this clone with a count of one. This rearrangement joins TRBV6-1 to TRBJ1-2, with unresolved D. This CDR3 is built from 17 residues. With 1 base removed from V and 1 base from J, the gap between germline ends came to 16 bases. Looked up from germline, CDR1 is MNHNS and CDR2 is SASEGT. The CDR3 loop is CASSEVIWVENNYGYTF. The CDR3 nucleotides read TGTGCCAGCAGTGAAGTCATCTGGGTGGAGAATAACTATGGCTACACCTTC.

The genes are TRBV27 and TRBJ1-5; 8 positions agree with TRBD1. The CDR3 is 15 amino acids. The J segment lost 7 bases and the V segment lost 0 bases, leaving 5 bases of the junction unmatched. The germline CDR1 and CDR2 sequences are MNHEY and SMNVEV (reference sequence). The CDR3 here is CASSLSQGARQPQHF. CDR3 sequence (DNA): TGTGCCAGCAGTTTATCGCAGGGGGCGAGGCAGCCCCAGCATTTT.

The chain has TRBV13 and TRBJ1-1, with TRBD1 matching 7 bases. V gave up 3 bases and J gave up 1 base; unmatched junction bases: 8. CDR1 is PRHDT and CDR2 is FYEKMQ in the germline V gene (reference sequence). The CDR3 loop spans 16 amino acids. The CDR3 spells CASSLEGQRTNTEAFF. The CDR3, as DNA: TGTGCCAGCAGCTTGGAGGGACAGAGGACGAACACTGAAGCTTTCTTT.

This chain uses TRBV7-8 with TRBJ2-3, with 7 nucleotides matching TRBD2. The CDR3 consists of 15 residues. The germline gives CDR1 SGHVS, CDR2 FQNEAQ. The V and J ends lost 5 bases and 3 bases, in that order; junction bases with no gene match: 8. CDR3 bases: TGTGCCAGCAGCCTCTGGGGGGAGGGGACAGATACGCAGTATTTT. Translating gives CASSLWGEGTDTQYF.

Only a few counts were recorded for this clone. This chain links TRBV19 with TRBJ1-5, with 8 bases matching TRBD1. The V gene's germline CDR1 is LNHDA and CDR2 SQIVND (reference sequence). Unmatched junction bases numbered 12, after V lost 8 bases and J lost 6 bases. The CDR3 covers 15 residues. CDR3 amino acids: CASYNGQGWGQPQHF. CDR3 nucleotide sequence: TGTGCCAGTTATAATGGACAGGGATGGGGTCAGCCCCAGCATTTT.

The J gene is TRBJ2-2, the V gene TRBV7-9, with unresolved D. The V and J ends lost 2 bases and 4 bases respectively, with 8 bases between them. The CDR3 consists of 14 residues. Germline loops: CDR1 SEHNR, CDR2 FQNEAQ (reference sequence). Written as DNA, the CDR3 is TGTGCCAGCAGCTTACCCTTAGGCACCGGGGAGCTGTTTTTT. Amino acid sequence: CASSLPLGTGELFF.

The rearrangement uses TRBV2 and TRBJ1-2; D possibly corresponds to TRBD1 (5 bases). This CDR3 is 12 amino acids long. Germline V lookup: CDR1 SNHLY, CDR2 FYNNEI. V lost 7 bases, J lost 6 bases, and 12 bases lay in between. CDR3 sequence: CASIGGYDGYTF. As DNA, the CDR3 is TGTGCCAGCATTGGGGGGTACGATGGCTACACCTTC.

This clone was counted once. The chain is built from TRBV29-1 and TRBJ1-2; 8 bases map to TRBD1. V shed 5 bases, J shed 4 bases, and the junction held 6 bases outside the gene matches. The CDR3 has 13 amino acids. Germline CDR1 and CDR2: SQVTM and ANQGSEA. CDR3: CSVSTGDFYGYTF. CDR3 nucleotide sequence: TGCAGCGTTTCGACAGGGGACTTCTATGGCTACACCTTC.

CDR3 nucleotides: TGCGCCAGCAGCCAAGGACGTTTGGGCAGGGTTGAGTACGAGCAGTACTTC. Translated, it gives CASSQGRLGRVEYEQYF. The rearrangement joins TRBV4-1 to TRBJ2-7, with D maybe TRBD1 (5 bases). The CDR3 is made up of 17 amino acids. The V end was cut by 1 base, the J end by 4 bases, with 20 bases between. CDR1 MGHRA and CDR2 YSYEKL come from the germline V gene.

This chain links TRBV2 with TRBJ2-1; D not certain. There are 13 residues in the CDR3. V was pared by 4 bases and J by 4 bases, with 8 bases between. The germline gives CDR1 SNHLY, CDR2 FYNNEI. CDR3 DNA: TGTGCCAGCAGTGTCGGCAGATACAATGAGCAGTTCTTC. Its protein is CASSVGRYNEQFF.

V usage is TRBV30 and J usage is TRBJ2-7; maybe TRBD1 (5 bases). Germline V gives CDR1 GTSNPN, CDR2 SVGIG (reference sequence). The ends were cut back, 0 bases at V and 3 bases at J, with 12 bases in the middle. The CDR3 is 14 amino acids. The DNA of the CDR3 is TGTGCCTGGAGTGTACCATCAGGGTACTACGAGCAGTACTTC. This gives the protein CAWSVPSGYYEQYF.

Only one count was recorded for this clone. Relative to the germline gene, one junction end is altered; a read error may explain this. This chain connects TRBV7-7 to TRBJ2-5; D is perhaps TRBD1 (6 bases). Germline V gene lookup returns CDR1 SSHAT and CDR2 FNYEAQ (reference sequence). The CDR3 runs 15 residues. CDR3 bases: TGTGCTAGCAGCGAACAAACGGGACATGCAGAGACCCAGTACTTC. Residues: CASSEQTGHAETQYF.

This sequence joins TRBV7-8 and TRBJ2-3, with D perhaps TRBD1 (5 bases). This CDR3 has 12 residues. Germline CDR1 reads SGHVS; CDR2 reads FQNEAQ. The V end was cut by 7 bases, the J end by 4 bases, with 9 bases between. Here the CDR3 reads CASMGRSDTQYF. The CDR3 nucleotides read TGTGCCAGCATGGGGCGCTCAGATACGCAGTATTTT.

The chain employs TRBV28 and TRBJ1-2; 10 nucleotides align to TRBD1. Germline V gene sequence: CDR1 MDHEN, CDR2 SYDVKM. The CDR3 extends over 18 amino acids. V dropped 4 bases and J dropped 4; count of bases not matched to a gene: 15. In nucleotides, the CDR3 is TGTGCCAGCAGTTCTCGTCCGGGACAGGGGCACCGTGGCTATGGCTACACCTTC. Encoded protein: CASSSRPGQGHRGYGYTF.

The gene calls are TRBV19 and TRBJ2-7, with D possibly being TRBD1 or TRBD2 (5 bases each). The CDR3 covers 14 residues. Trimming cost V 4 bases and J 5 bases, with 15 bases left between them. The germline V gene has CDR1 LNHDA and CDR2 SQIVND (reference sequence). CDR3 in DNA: TGTGCCAGTAGTACCAGAGGGGTCGGGAACGAGCAGTACTTC. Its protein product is CASSTRGVGNEQYF.

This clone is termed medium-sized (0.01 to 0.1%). CDR3 bases: TGCGCCAGCAGCCAGGATTACGAGCAGTACTTC. It yields the protein CASSQDYEQYF. The chain links TRBV4-1 to TRBJ2-7; D is unclear. This CDR3 is 11 amino acids long. Trimming cost V 3 bases and J 4 bases, with 4 bases left between them. CDR1 MGHRA and CDR2 YSYEKL come from the germline V gene.

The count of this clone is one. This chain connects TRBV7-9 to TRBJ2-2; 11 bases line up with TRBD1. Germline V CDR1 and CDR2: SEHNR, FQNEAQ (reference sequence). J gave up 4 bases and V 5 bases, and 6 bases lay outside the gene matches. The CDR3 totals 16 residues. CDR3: CASSIAGTGGTGELFF. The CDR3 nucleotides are TGTGCCAGCAGCATTGCGGGGACAGGGGGCACCGGGGAGCTGTTTTTT.

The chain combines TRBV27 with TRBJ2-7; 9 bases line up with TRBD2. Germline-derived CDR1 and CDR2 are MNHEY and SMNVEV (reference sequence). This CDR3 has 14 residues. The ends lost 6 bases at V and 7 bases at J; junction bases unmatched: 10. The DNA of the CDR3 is TGTGCCAGCAGCCTGTGGCGGGAGGGTTCGGAGCAGTACTTC. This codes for CASSLWREGSEQYF.

CDR3 in amino acids: CASSLSTSYTEAFF. For the CDR3, the DNA is TGTGCCAGCAGCCTAAGCACATCGTACACTGAAGCTTTCTTT. The chain recombines TRBV7-6 with TRBJ1-1; no firm D call. Trimming cost V 5 bases and J 3 bases, with 13 bases left between them. Germline V gives CDR1 SGHVS, CDR2 FNYEAQ. The CDR3 covers 14 residues.

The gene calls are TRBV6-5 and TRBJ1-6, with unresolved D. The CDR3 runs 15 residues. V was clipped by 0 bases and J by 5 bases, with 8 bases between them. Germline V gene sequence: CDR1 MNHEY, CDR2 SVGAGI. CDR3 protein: CASSYSPYNNSPLHF. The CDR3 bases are TGTGCCAGCAGTTACTCGCCGTACAATAATTCACCCCTCCACTTT.

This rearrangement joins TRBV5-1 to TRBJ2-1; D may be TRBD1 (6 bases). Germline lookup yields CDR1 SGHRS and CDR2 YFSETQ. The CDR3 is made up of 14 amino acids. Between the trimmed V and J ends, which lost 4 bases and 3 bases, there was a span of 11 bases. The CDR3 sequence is CASSTQGHYNEQFF. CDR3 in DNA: TGCGCCAGCAGCACCCAGGGGCACTACAATGAGCAGTTCTTC.

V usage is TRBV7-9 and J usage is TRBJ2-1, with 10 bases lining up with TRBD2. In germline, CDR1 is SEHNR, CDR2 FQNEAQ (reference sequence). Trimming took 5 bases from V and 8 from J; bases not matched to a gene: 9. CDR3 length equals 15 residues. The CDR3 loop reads CASSVIAGGWDEQFF. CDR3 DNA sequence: TGTGCCAGCAGCGTGATAGCGGGAGGTTGGGATGAGCAGTTCTTC.

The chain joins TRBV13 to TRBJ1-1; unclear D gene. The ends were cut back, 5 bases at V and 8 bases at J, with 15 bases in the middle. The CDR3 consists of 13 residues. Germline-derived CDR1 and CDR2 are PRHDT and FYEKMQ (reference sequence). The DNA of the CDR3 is TGTGCCAGCAGCCAATTCACACCTCGCGAAGCTTTCTTT. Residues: CASSQFTPREAFF.

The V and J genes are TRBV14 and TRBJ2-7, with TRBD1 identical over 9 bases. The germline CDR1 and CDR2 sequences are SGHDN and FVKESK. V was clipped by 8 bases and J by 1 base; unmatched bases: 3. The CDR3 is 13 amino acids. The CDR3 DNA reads TGTGCCAGCCGGGACAGGGTTTCCTACGAGCAGTACTTC. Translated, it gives CASRDRVSYEQYF.

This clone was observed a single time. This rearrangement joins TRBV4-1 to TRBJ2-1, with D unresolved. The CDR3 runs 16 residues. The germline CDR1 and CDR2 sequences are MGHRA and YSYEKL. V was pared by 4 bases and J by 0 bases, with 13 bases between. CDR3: CASSLNDLVSYNEQFF. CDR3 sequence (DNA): TGCGCCAGCAGCCTCAACGACTTAGTCTCCTACAATGAGCAGTTCTTC.

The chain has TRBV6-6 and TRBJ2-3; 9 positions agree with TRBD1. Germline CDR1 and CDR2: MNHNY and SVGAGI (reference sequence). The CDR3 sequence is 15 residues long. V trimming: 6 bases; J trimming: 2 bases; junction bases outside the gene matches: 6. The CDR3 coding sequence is TGTGCCAGCAGCCTTGGGACAGGGTACACAGATACGCAGTATTTT. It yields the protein CASSLGTGYTDTQYF.